A selection of T cell receptor beta chains follows, all from one sample in a study of cytomegalovirus exposure and HLA in healthy donors. Sequencing was performed with immunoSEQ multiplex PCR; in TCRdb, only in-frame clones are kept and a portion is missing. In the table there are roughly 170,000 clones, about 85% of which are singletons. The source material was PBMCs. The receptor source for this set is a woman aged 45-60 years in good health and CMV-seropositive. The CDR3 runs from the conserved cysteine through the conserved F or W. D genes are given only for firm matches. Expanded clones get a size class; other rows say once, few or many, or leave the size out.

J: TRBJ2-2
D: -
V: TRBV21-1
size: -
DNA: TGTGCCAGCAGCAAACCGGAGACCGGGGAGCTGTTTTTT
CDR3: CASSKPETGELFF

J: TRBJ2-1
D: -
V: TRBV5-1
size: -
DNA: TGCGCCAGCAGCACTCCTAAAGAGAACAATGAGCAGTTCTTC
CDR3: CASSTPKENNEQFF

J: TRBJ2-3
D: TRBD1
V: TRBV7-9
size: -
DNA: TGTGCCAGCAGCCTGACAGGGGATACGCAGTATTTT
CDR3: CASSLTGDTQYF

J: TRBJ2-2
D: TRBD2
V: TRBV7-2
size: -
DNA: TGTGCCAGCAGCTTAGCGGTTCTAGCGGGAGTTGTCGCCGGGGAGCTGTTTTTT
CDR3: CASSLAVLAGVVAGELFF

J: TRBJ2-2
D: TRBD2
V: TRBV7-3
size: -
DNA: TGTGCCAGCAGCTTAAGGGGGTTGAGTAGCGGGAGCCCGAGGACCGGGGAGCTGTTTTTT
CDR3: CASSLRGLSSGSPRTGELFF

J: TRBJ1-2
D: TRBD1
V: TRBV9
size: -
DNA: TGTGCCAGCAGCCCAGCCGGGACAGCTTATGGCTACACCTTC
CDR3: CASSPAGTAYGYTF

J: TRBJ2-7
D: -
V: TRBV7-2
size: -
DNA: TGTGCCAGCAGCTCGCCTGCGCGGGTGAGCTCCTACGAGCAGTACTTC
CDR3: CASSSPARVSSYEQYF

J: TRBJ2-7
D: -
V: TRBV7-2
size: -
DNA: TGTGCCAGCAGCTCGGACACCGAGCAGTACTTC
CDR3: CASSSDTEQYF

J: TRBJ2-1
D: -
V: TRBV7-9
size: -
DNA: TGTGCCAGCAGCGCCCCCCCGACAGGGAGGAGCTACAATGAGCAGTTCTTC
CDR3: CASSAPPTGRSYNEQFF

J: TRBJ2-7
D: -
V: TRBV15
size: -
DNA: TGTGCCACCAGCAGAGAGCGGCAGTACGAGCAGTACTTC
CDR3: CATSRERQYEQYF

J: TRBJ2-2
D: -
V: TRBV19
size: -
DNA: TGTGCCAGTAGTATAGAAGCGGTGAACACCGGGGAGCTGTTTTTT
CDR3: CASSIEAVNTGELFF

J: TRBJ1-1
D: TRBD1
V: TRBV18
size: -
DNA: TGTGCCAGCTCACCAGGGACAGGGAGGGCTGAAGCTTTCTTT
CDR3: CASSPGTGRAEAFF

J: TRBJ2-1
D: TRBD1
V: TRBV12-5
size: -
DNA: TGTGCTAGTGGTTTGGCCGGACAGGGGAACAATGAGCAGTTCTTC
CDR3: CASGLAGQGNNEQFF

J: TRBJ1-2
D: TRBD1
V: TRBV27
size: -
DNA: TGTGCCAGCAGTTCCGGACAGGGAAGCTATGGCTACACCTTC
CDR3: CASSSGQGSYGYTF

J: TRBJ2-1
D: TRBD1
V: TRBV9
size: -
DNA: TGTGCCAGCAGCGTAGACGGGACAGGGGACAATGAGCAGTTCTTC
CDR3: CASSVDGTGDNEQFF

J: TRBJ2-6
D: -
V: TRBV29-1
size: -
DNA: TGCAGCGTTGTAGGGGCTGGGGCCAACGTCCTGACTTTC
CDR3: CSVVGAGANVLTF

J: TRBJ1-1
D: -
V: TRBV7-2
size: -
DNA: TGTGCCAGCAGCCCCCGGGACAAGGGGAACACTGAAGCTTTCTTT
CDR3: CASSPRDKGNTEAFF

J: TRBJ2-7
D: TRBD2
V: TRBV6-1
size: -
DNA: TGTGCCACTTTGGACCCCGGGACTAGCGCTTATGAGCAGTACTTC
CDR3: CATLDPGTSAYEQYF

J: TRBJ1-2
D: -
V: TRBV19
size: few
DNA: TGTGCCAGTAGTCCAGGAACGTGGGGAGGGGTCTATGGCTACACCTTC
CDR3: CASSPGTWGGVYGYTF

J: TRBJ2-7
D: TRBD1
V: TRBV7-9
size: -
DNA: TGTGCCAGCAGCGATACAGGGGCGAGCGAGCAGTACTTC
CDR3: CASSDTGASEQYF

J: TRBJ1-2
D: -
V: TRBV5-1
size: -
DNA: TGCGCCAGCAGCTTGGACAGCAACTATGGCTACACCTTC
CDR3: CASSLDSNYGYTF

J: TRBJ1-5
D: -
V: TRBV6-6
size: -
DNA: TGTGCCAGCAGTTACGAGGCCCGGGGAGGCAATCAGCCCCAGCATTTT
CDR3: CASSYEARGGNQPQHF

J: TRBJ2-1
D: -
V: TRBV7-9
size: -
DNA: TGTTCCAGCAGCGCTGAATTGGGGGAGGGACATAGTCAGGAGGAGCAGTTCTTC
CDR3: CSSSAELGEGHSQEEQFF

J: TRBJ1-2
D: -
V: TRBV29-1
size: -
DNA: TGCAGCGTTGAGGGAGGGACCAGCTATGGCTACACCTTC
CDR3: CSVEGGTSYGYTF

J: TRBJ2-7
D: TRBD2
V: TRBV27
size: -
DNA: TGTGCCAGCAGTTTAAGACAGCCCCTGAGCGGGGGCCGACCCTACGAGCAGTACTTC
CDR3: CASSLRQPLSGGRPYEQYF

J: TRBJ1-2
D: TRBD1
V: TRBV7-9
size: -
DNA: TGTTCCAGCAGCTTACCACAGGGGGACTACACCTTC
CDR3: CSSSLPQGDYTF

J: TRBJ1-1
D: -
V: TRBV29-1
size: -
DNA: TGCAGCGTTGAAGACCCCTACACTGAAGCTTTCTTT
CDR3: CSVEDPYTEAFF

J: TRBJ2-7
D: TRBD1
V: TRBV5-1
size: -
DNA: TGCGCCAGCAGCTTGGGGGACAGGGGGAGCGAGCAGTACTTC
CDR3: CASSLGDRGSEQYF

J: TRBJ2-7
D: -
V: TRBV7-2
size: -
DNA: TGTGCCAGCAGCTTAAAACCCGGGAACTACGAGCAGTACTTC
CDR3: CASSLKPGNYEQYF

J: TRBJ1-5
D: -
V: TRBV5-1
size: -
DNA: TGCGCCAGCAGCTCCCTGCCAGATCAGCCCCAGCATTTT
CDR3: CASSSLPDQPQHF

J: TRBJ1-5
D: TRBD1
V: TRBV6-6
size: -
DNA: TGTGCCAGCAGTTATATTACAGGGGGCTTGCCCCAGCATTTT
CDR3: CASSYITGGLPQHF

J: TRBJ2-4
D: -
V: TRBV7-2
size: -
DNA: TGTGCCAGCAGCTTAGATGGCGGTTCGGACATTCAGTACTTC
CDR3: CASSLDGGSDIQYF

J: TRBJ1-5
D: -
V: TRBV19
size: -
DNA: TGTGCCAGTACCCTGCGCGGCGGCTACGGTCAGCCCCAGCATTTT
CDR3: CASTLRGGYGQPQHF